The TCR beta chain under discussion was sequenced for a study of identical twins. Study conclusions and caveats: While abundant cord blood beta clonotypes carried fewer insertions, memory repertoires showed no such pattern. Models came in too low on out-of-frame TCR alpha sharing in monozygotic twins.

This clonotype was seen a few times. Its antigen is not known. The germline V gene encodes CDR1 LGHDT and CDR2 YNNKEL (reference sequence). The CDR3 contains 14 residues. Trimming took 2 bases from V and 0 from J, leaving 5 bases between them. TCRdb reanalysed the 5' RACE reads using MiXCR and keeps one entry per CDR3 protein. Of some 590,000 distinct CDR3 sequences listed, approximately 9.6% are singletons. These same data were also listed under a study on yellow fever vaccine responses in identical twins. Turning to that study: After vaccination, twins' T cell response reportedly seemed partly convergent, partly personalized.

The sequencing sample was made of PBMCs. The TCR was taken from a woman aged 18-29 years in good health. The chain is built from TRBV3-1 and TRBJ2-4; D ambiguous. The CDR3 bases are TGTGCCAGCAGCCAACCGGTAGCCAAAAACATTCAGTACTTC. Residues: CASSQPVAKNIQYF.